This is a list of T cell receptor beta chains from one sample in a study of beta chain features in type 1 diabetes. The protocol was immunoSEQ multiplex PCR, while the TCRdb copy is restricted to in-frame clones and leaves out a portion. The sample shows 250,000 to 300,000 clones, 13% to 15% of them seen only once. Sequencing was done on a sample of naive CD4+ T cells from blood. Every receptor here comes from a man under 40 with type 1 diabetes. The CDR3 runs from the conserved cysteine through the conserved F or W. The D gene is left open where the match is weak. Rows give clone size only sometimes, using once, few, many, or a class for an expanded clone.

J,D,V,size,CDR3,DNA
TRBJ2-5,-,TRBV5-4,-,CASTAGQVETQYF,TGTGCCAGCACGGCAGGGCAGGTAGAGACCCAGTACTTC
TRBJ1-1,-,TRBV7-9,few,CASSSLGLPNTEAFF,TGTGCCAGCAGCTCCCTGGGACTGCCTAACACTGAAGCTTTCTTT
TRBJ2-6,-,TRBV7-2,-,CASSLTRGGANVLTF,TGTGCCAGCAGCTTAACAAGGGGTGGGGCCAACGTCCTGACTTTC
TRBJ2-7,TRBD2,TRBV28,few,CASSPGTSASYEQYF,TGTGCCAGCAGTCCCGGGACTAGCGCCTCCTACGAGCAGTACTTC
TRBJ1-4,TRBD1,TRBV5-4,-,CASSSGGTGHNEKLFF,TGTGCCAGCAGCTCCGGAGGGACAGGTCATAATGAAAAACTGTTTTTT
TRBJ1-1,-,TRBV4-2,-,CASSFGRENTEAFF,TGTGCCAGCAGCTTTGGCAGGGAAAACACTGAAGCTTTCTTT
TRBJ2-7,TRBD1,TRBV18,-,CASSPSGTGVEQYF,TGTGCCAGCTCACCGTCGGGGACAGGGGTCGAGCAGTACTTC
TRBJ1-4,-,TRBV9,few,CASSVLAATNEKLFF,TGTGCCAGCAGCGTTCTAGCAGCAACTAATGAAAAACTGTTTTTT
TRBJ2-3,-,TRBV30,-,CAWGTGTDTQYF,TGTGCCTGGGGCACAGGGACAGATACGCAGTATTTT
TRBJ2-5,TRBD1,TRBV6-5,-,CASSPERQGRETQYF,TGTGCCAGCAGTCCCGAGCGACAGGGGCGAGAGACCCAGTACTTC
TRBJ1-4,-,TRBV4-3,few,CASSQFSTRGEKLFF,TGCGCCAGCAGCCAATTCTCCACGCGGGGGGAAAAACTGTTTTTT
TRBJ2-1,-,TRBV7-9,few,CASSLVSGYNEQFF,TGTGCCAGCAGCTTAGTATCGGGGTACAATGAGCAGTTCTTC
TRBJ2-2,TRBD2,TRBV28,few,CASSPLGLAGGPANTGELFF,TGTGCCAGCAGTCCACTGGGACTAGCGGGAGGGCCAGCGAACACCGGGGAGCTGTTTTTT
TRBJ2-2,TRBD1,TRBV9,-,CASSRQGTGELFF,TGTGCCAGCAGCAGACAGGGGACCGGGGAGCTGTTTTTT
TRBJ2-3,TRBD2,TRBV5-1,few,CASSLDPSGSTDTQYF,TGCGCCAGCAGCTTGGATCCTAGCGGAAGCACAGATACGCAGTATTTT
TRBJ1-4,-,TRBV5-1,-,CASSLGQAEKLFF,TGCGCCAGCAGCTTGGGACAGGCGGAAAAACTGTTTTTT
TRBJ2-2,TRBD2,TRBV4-2,-,CASSQDPSGYTGELFF,TGTGCCAGCAGCCAAGATCCTAGCGGGTACACCGGGGAGCTGTTTTTT
TRBJ2-2,-,TRBV7-3,-,CASSLRGTGELFF,TGTGCCAGCAGCTTAAGAGGGACCGGGGAGCTGTTTTTT
TRBJ1-5,-,TRBV7-2,-,CASSLDGTTQNQPQHF,TGTGCCAGCAGCTTAGATGGGACAACACAAAATCAGCCCCAGCATTTT
TRBJ1-1,TRBD1,TRBV4-2,-,CASSPGQGAIMNTEAFF,TGTGCCAGCAGCCCTGGACAGGGCGCAATAATGAACACTGAAGCTTTCTTT
TRBJ2-3,-,TRBV28,few,CASSGSQGTDTQYF,TGTGCCAGCAGTGGTTCGCAGGGCACAGATACGCAGTATTTT
TRBJ2-3,-,TRBV28,few,CASVRDFSFTDTQYF,TGTGCCAGCGTTAGGGACTTCTCCTTCACAGATACGCAGTATTTT
TRBJ1-2,TRBD1,TRBV29-1,-,CSAGTGDPYGYTF,TGCAGCGCCGGGACAGGGGATCCCTATGGCTACACCTTC
TRBJ2-1,-,TRBV28,few,CASSLVAGEQFF,TGTGCCAGCAGTTTGGTGGCAGGTGAGCAGTTCTTC
TRBJ2-3,-,TRBV4-3,-,CASSQGAGKLSSTDTQYF,TGCGCCAGCAGCCAAGGGGCAGGCAAATTGTCTAGCACAGATACGCAGTATTTT
TRBJ2-1,TRBD1,TRBV9,-,CASSPRQGAGEQFF,TGTGCCAGCAGCCCTCGACAGGGGGCGGGTGAGCAGTTCTTC
TRBJ2-1,TRBD1,TRBV5-1,few,CASSPTGGNNNEQFF,TGCGCCAGCAGCCCAACAGGGGGTAATAACAATGAGCAGTTCTTC
TRBJ1-1,-,TRBV19,few,CASSISLRRVAEAFF,TGTGCCAGTAGTATATCCCTAAGGCGGGTGGCTGAAGCTTTCTTT
TRBJ2-7,-,TRBV30,few,CAWRITEYEQYF,TGTGCCTGGAGGATCACGGAGTACGAGCAGTACTTC
TRBJ2-5,TRBD1,TRBV18,-,CASSQPTGEETQYF,TGTGCCAGCTCACAACCGACAGGGGAAGAGACCCAGTACTTC
TRBJ2-1,TRBD2,TRBV28,-,CASSRGSGSGSLEQFF,TGTGCCAGCAGCCGAGGATCGGGTAGCGGGAGTCTTGAGCAGTTCTTC
TRBJ2-7,-,TRBV7-2,-,CASTKLGVIDYEQYF,TGTGCCAGCACCAAACTCGGGGTGATAGACTACGAGCAGTACTTC
TRBJ2-7,TRBD2,TRBV20-1,-,CSASGRAQYF,TGCAGTGCTAGCGGGAGGGCGCAGTACTTC
TRBJ2-7,TRBD2,TRBV15,-,CATSRDSGSLYEQYF,TGTGCCACCAGCAGGGACAGCGGGAGTCTCTACGAGCAGTACTTC
TRBJ1-2,-,TRBV18,-,CASSRQETNYGYTF,TGTGCCAGCTCCCGACAGGAAACTAACTATGGCTACACCTTC
TRBJ2-3,TRBD2,TRBV7-9,few,CASSFGLAGSTDTQYF,TGTGCCAGCAGCTTTGGACTAGCGGGAAGCACAGATACGCAGTATTTT
TRBJ2-7,-,TRBV7-9,few,CASSLGQGIDEQYF,TGTGCCAGCAGCTTAGGCCAGGGTATCGACGAGCAGTACTTC
TRBJ1-2,TRBD1,TRBV4-1,-,CASSQAGQGASNGYTF,TGCGCCAGCAGCCAAGCGGGACAGGGGGCGAGTAATGGCTACACCTTC